These 27 T cell receptor beta chains share one sample of origin, sequenced in a study of cytotoxic CD8 clonotypes in ibrutinib-treated CLL. The method was immunoSEQ multiplex PCR; TCRdb's version includes in-frame clones alone and lacks a portion of them. The sample holds fewer than 80,000 clones; approximately 57% are singletons and the top ten take about 15%. The sample in question was PBMCs, obtained after 12 months of ibrutinib treatment. These receptors all come from a human donor with chronic lymphocytic leukemia.

This chain joins TRBV18 and TRBJ2-3; D is perhaps TRBD1 (6 bases). This CDR3 region has 16 residues. Trimming left V 2 bases short and J 0 bases short, with 12 bases between. The germline V gene has CDR1 KGHSH and CDR2 LQKENI. CDR3 residues: CASSPRTASSTDTQYF. CDR3 nucleotides: TGTGCCAGCTCACCAAGGACAGCTTCTAGCACAGATACGCAGTATTTT.

The V and J genes are TRBV9 and TRBJ2-1; D unresolved. The V gene's germline CDR1 is SGDLS and CDR2 YYNGEE. The V end was cut by 1 base, the J end by 7 bases, with 6 bases between. The CDR3 runs to 12 residues. The CDR3 loop reads CASSVSGNEQFF. The DNA for the CDR3 is TGTGCCAGCAGCGTAAGTGGTAATGAGCAGTTCTTC.

This clone was counted many times. The chain couples TRBV5-1 to TRBJ2-1; D remains unclear. The CDR3 covers 14 residues. Germline CDR1 reads SGHRS; CDR2 reads YFSETQ. V was shortened by 1 base and J by 6 bases, with 11 bases between the two germline ends. CDR3 DNA: TGCGCCAGCAGCTTGAGGCCTGAGACCAATGAGCAGTTCTTC. Its translation is CASSLRPETNEQFF.

The chain employs TRBV7-2 and TRBJ2-7; no firm D call. Trimming pared 10 bases from V and 2 bases from J, leaving 9 bases between. Germline CDR1 SGHTA, CDR2 FQGNSA. CDR3 length: 11 amino acids. CDR3 in amino acids: CATSAAYEQYF. The CDR3 nucleotides are TGTGCCACCTCGGCTGCCTACGAGCAGTACTTC.

The V call is TRBV6-5, the J call TRBJ1-6; 9 bases fit TRBD1. V shed 0 bases and J 8 bases; nucleotides not matched to a gene: 5. Germline assignment: CDR1 MNHEY and CDR2 SVGAGI. CDR3 length: 16 amino acids. The CDR3 DNA sequence: TGTGCCAGCAGTTACTCGACCGGGACAGGGTATTCACCCCTCCACTTT. It codes for CASSYSTGTGYSPLHF.

Only one count was recorded for this clone. The CDR3 region is CASSQDGGGPYNEQFF. The CDR3 bases are TGCGCCAGCAGCCAAGATGGGGGGGGGCCCTACAATGAGCAGTTCTTC. The chain joins TRBV4-1 to TRBJ2-1; D is possibly TRBD2 (7 bases). The CDR3 runs to 16 residues. The V and J ends lost 0 bases and 2 bases respectively, with 11 bases between them. Germline CDR1 MGHRA, CDR2 YSYEKL.

This clone was observed a handful of times. The rearrangement joins TRBV29-1 to TRBJ2-5; D unclear. Germline CDR1 and CDR2: SQVTM and ANQGSEA. V was clipped by 6 bases and J by 5 bases, with 13 bases between them. The CDR3 has 12 residues. The CDR3 is CSVLRLPETQYF. CDR3 DNA: TGCAGCGTCCTCCGGCTCCCGGAGACCCAGTACTTC. Based on the CDR3 plus reference TRBV29-1 and TRBJ2-5, the full variable domain is SAVISQKPSRDICQRGTSLTIQCQVDSQVTMMFWYRQQPGQSLTLIATANQGSEATYESGFVIDKFPISRPNLTFSTLTVSNMSPEDSSIYLCSVLRLPETQYFGPGTRLLVL.

This clone showed up many times. CDR3 residues: CASSLGPGPYSNQPQHF. Written as DNA, the CDR3 is TGTGCCAGCAGCTTGGGCCCGGGGCCGTACAGCAATCAGCCCCAGCATTTT. This chain connects TRBV5-6 to TRBJ1-5; maybe TRBD1 (5 bases). Germline CDR1 SGHDT, CDR2 YYEEEE. CDR3 length equals 17 residues. The ends were cut back, 0 bases at V and 1 base at J, with 14 bases in the middle.

This chain joins TRBV6-6 and TRBJ2-7; 7 bases are a match to TRBD1. This CDR3 region has 13 residues. Trimming cost V 5 bases and J 5 bases; bases outside gene matches: 6. CDR1 and CDR2 (germline): MNHNY, SVGAGI (reference sequence). This chain's CDR3 is CASSPTGDHEQYF. For the CDR3, the DNA is TGTGCCAGCAGTCCTACAGGGGACCACGAGCAGTACTTC.

This chain uses TRBV5-4 with TRBJ2-1; the match to TRBD2 covers 10 bases. Germline-derived CDR1 and CDR2 are SGHNT and YYREEE (reference sequence). CDR3 length: 15 amino acids. The J segment lost 7 bases and the V segment lost 4 bases, leaving 8 bases of the junction unmatched. CDR3 bases: TGTGCCAGCAGCAATCAGCGGGGGGGCCTTAATGAGCAGTTCTTC. Translating gives CASSNQRGGLNEQFF.

Remarks on this clone: Other DNA sequences in the same sample also yield this CDR3. The chain recombines TRBV2 with TRBJ1-5; D might be TRBD1 (6 bases). The germline gives CDR1 SNHLY, CDR2 FYNNEI. V was cut by 3 bases and J by 6 bases, with 15 bases left in between. This CDR3 has 15 amino acids. The chain's CDR3 is CASSDAVQGSQPQHF. The CDR3 nucleotides are TGTGCCAGCAGTGATGCAGTGCAGGGGAGTCAGCCCCAGCATTTT.

In its sample, this clone was seen a few times. The J gene is TRBJ1-1, the V gene TRBV28, with D unclear. This CDR3 spans 12 amino acids. Looked up from germline, CDR1 is MDHEN and CDR2 is SYDVKM. Deletions cut 6 bases from V and 2 bases from J, with 7 bases between. As DNA, the CDR3 is TGTGCCAGCAGAGGTTATAACACTGAAGCTTTCTTT. Translated, it gives CASRGYNTEAFF.

This clone was counted many times. The V call is TRBV27, the J call TRBJ1-1, with 8 bases identical to TRBD1. From germline, CDR1 is MNHEY and CDR2 SMNVEV (reference sequence). V lost 6 bases and J lost 12; bases outside the gene matches: 9. This CDR3 region has 12 residues. In nucleotides, the CDR3 is TGTGCCAGCAGCACCAGGGGGCGAAAGACTTTCTTT. This translates into CASSTRGRKTFF.

This clone is labeled as medium-sized. The rearrangement uses TRBV27 and TRBJ2-1; a possible D gene is TRBD2 (6 bases). V lost 4 bases and J 2 bases, leaving 12 bases between the germline ends. Looked up from germline, CDR1 is MNHEY and CDR2 is SMNVEV (reference sequence). CDR3 length equals 15 residues. In DNA, the CDR3 is TGTGCCAGCAGTTCAAACGGGAGCCCCTACAATGAGCAGTTCTTC. Amino acid sequence: CASSSNGSPYNEQFF.

The CDR3 loop is CASSLILYRHGYTF. The CDR3 DNA is TGTGCCAGCAGTTTAATTCTGTATAGGCATGGCTACACCTTC. The gene calls are TRBV28 and TRBJ1-2; D uncertain. Germline V gene data show CDR1 as MDHEN and CDR2 as SYDVKM. This CDR3 comprises 14 residues. V was clipped by 2 bases and J by 6 bases, with 13 bases between them.

This CDR3 is CASSYTDGYTF. The DNA for the CDR3 is TGTGCCAGCAGTTACACCGATGGCTACACCTTC. V usage is TRBV6-6 and J usage is TRBJ1-2; no firm D call. The V end lost 2 bases, the J end lost 6 bases, and 4 bases lay between the germline ends. Germline V CDR1 and CDR2: MNHNY, SVGAGI (reference sequence). The CDR3 totals 11 residues.

This chain joins TRBV27 and TRBJ2-7; 7 bases line up with TRBD2. Losses at the gene ends were 7 bases for V and 4 bases for J; bases not matched to a gene: 7. Per germline, CDR1 MNHEY and CDR2 SMNVEV (reference sequence). This CDR3 contains 13 residues. The DNA for the CDR3 is TGTGCCAGCACGGGACTAACCCCATACGAGCAGTACTTC. Protein product: CASTGLTPYEQYF.

The rearrangement uses TRBV11-2 and TRBJ2-7, with 7 bases lining up with TRBD2. CDR1 and CDR2 (germline): SGHAT, FQNNGV. The CDR3 runs to 15 residues. Unmatched junction bases numbered 13, after V lost 5 bases and J lost 6 bases. CDR3 in amino acids: CASSPLARDYSEQYF. As DNA, the CDR3 is TGTGCCAGCAGCCCCCTCGCCAGGGACTATTCCGAGCAGTACTTC.

In its sample, this clone was seen many times. This rearrangement joins TRBV4-2 to TRBJ1-5; unclear D gene. Trimming shortened V by 0 bases and J by 7 bases, and 7 bases separated the two germline ends. CDR1 and CDR2 (germline): LGHNA, YNFKEQ. This CDR3 contains 13 residues. The CDR3 loop is CASSQDTSQPQHF. The CDR3 coding sequence is TGTGCCAGCAGCCAAGATACTAGCCAGCCCCAGCATTTT.

The chain is built from TRBV19 and TRBJ1-1, with 7 nucleotides matching TRBD1. The CDR3 has 15 amino acids. V shed 3 bases, J shed 8 bases, and the junction held 12 bases outside the gene matches. CDR1 is LNHDA, CDR2 SQIVND, per germline (reference sequence). The CDR3 bases are TGTGCCAGTAGTATTCCTCGACAGGGAAGAGGAGAAGCTTTCTTT. This encodes CASSIPRQGRGEAFF.

The chain employs TRBV4-2 and TRBJ1-6; D unclear. The germline V gene encodes CDR1 LGHNA and CDR2 YNFKEQ. V lost 4 bases and J lost 11, with 12 bases in between. This CDR3 comprises 13 residues. CDR3 sequence (DNA): TGTGCCAGCAGCCCGGCCCTTGGTACACCCCTCCACTTT. Translation gives CASSPALGTPLHF.

This clone was recorded at least ten times. The chain uses TRBV19 and TRBJ1-5; no clear D gene. CDR3 size: 15 residues. Germline CDR1 and CDR2: LNHDA and SQIVND (reference sequence). V was trimmed by 9 bases and J by 1 base, leaving 16 bases between them. CDR3 protein: CASKIGLVSNQPQHF. The DNA for the CDR3 is TGTGCCAGCAAAATTGGCTTAGTAAGCAATCAGCCCCAGCATTTT. The whole variable domain, remainder taken from reference TRBV19 and TRBJ1-5, is DGGITQSPKYLFRKEGQNVTLSCEQNLNHDAMYWYRQDPGQGLRLIYYSQIVNDFQKGDIAEGYSVSREKKESFPLTVTSAQKNPTAFYLCASKIGLVSNQPQHFGDGTRLSIL.

The chain recombines TRBV5-6 with TRBJ2-1; possibly TRBD2 for D (5 bases). Trimming took off 4 bases at V and 8 bases at J, with 16 bases between the two ends. CDR1 SGHDT and CDR2 YYEEEE come from the germline V gene. The CDR3 contains 14 residues. The CDR3 loop reads CASSPAGPDDEQFF. Written as DNA, the CDR3 is TGTGCCAGCAGCCCGGCGGGCCCCGACGATGAGCAGTTCTTC.

This clone was recorded only once. This rearrangement joins TRBV5-1 to TRBJ2-5, with 10 bases identical to TRBD2. Germline V gene data show CDR1 as SGHRS and CDR2 as YFSETQ. V was pared by 6 bases and J by 2 bases, with 7 bases of the junction left unmatched. The CDR3 length is 15 residues. The CDR3 is CASMERGGGQETQYF. The DNA for the CDR3 is TGCGCCAGCATGGAGCGGGGGGGTGGTCAAGAGACCCAGTACTTC.

V is TRBV5-1 and J is TRBJ1-1, with D possibly matching TRBD1 (5 bases). V lost 4 bases, J lost 1 base, and 23 bases lay in between. CDR1 SGHRS and CDR2 YFSETQ come from the germline V gene. CDR3 length equals 18 residues. The CDR3 DNA reads as TGCGCCAGCAGCCCTGGCCCTGGGCAGGGTCGAGGGAACACTGAAGCTTTCTTT. It translates to CASSPGPGQGRGNTEAFF. The variable domain in full, completed from reference TRBV5-1 and TRBJ1-1, reads KAGVTQTPRYLIKTRGQQVTLSCSPISGHRSVSWYQQTPGQGLQFLFEYFSETQRNKGNFPGRFSGRQFSNSRSEMNVSTLELGDSALYLCASSPGPGQGRGNTEAFFGQGTRLTVV.

This clone was recorded a few times. The chain joins TRBV28 to TRBJ2-3; no clear D. Trimming took off 4 bases at V and 0 bases at J, with 11 bases between the two ends. This CDR3 spans 15 amino acids. Germline V gene sequence: CDR1 MDHEN, CDR2 SYDVKM. The CDR3 DNA reads as TGTGCCAGCAGTTACATATGGGCTAGCACAGATACGCAGTATTTT. It specifies CASSYIWASTDTQYF.

This clone was seen a single time. The J gene is TRBJ2-3, the V gene TRBV27, with D unclear. Germline assignment: CDR1 MNHEY and CDR2 SMNVEV (reference sequence). V was cut by 3 bases and J by 1 base, with 11 bases left in between. The CDR3 totals 15 residues. CDR3 sequence: CASSFFRSGTDTQYF. The CDR3 DNA follows: TGTGCCAGCAGTTTCTTCCGCTCTGGCACAGATACGCAGTATTTT.